These 30 T cell receptor beta chains were sequenced from one sample in a study of T cells in Graves' hyperthyroidism and ophthalmopathy. Researchers took RNA transcripts and amplified the TCR beta CDR3 regions from them. Carried out on the TCR CDR3, a first-round RT-PCR used the HTBI primer set. Via MiXCR, TCRdb re-called the multiplex PCR reads, giving one row per CDR3 protein. Of about 600,000 distinct CDR3 sequences in the sample, approximately 14% were seen once. Sequences were obtained from blood. Source of these receptors: a woman between 45 and 65 years old with Graves' ophthalmopathy.

This clonotype was seen repeatedly, ten times or more. The V gene is TRBV20-1, the J gene TRBJ1-1; maybe TRBD1 (6 bases). Trimming stripped 8 bases from V and 1 base from J, with 23 bases between. The germline V gene has CDR1 DFQATT and CDR2 SNEGSKA (reference sequence). The length of the CDR3 is 16 residues. CDR3 bases: TGCAGTTCTCTATTCCGCCCCGGGACATGGAACACTGAAGCTTTCTTT. As protein: CSSLFRPGTWNTEAFF.

This clonotype was counted ten times or more. The chain employs TRBV6-8 and TRBJ2-5, with 10 nucleotides matching TRBD2. The V and J ends lost 11 bases and 3 bases, in that order; junction bases with no gene match: 9. The germline gives CDR1 MNHGY, CDR2 SAAAGT. This CDR3 contains 14 residues. The CDR3 coding sequence is TGTGCCGGCGGACTAGCGGTTCGTGAAGAGACCCAGTACTTC. This sequence encodes CAGGLAVREETQYF.

This clonotype came up once. This chain uses TRBV3-1 with TRBJ1-4, with TRBD1 matching over 12 bases. CDR3 length: 18 amino acids. CDR1 and CDR2 (germline): LGHDT, YNNKEL (reference sequence). V lost 4 bases and J lost 2; bases outside the gene matches: 8. CDR3 sequence (DNA): TGTGCCAGCAGCCCGGGACAGGGGGCACCATGGACTAATGAAAAACTGTTTTTT. Translation gives CASSPGQGAPWTNEKLFF.

The chain couples TRBV13 to TRBJ1-1, with D perhaps TRBD1 (5 bases). CDR1 is PRHDT, CDR2 FYEKMQ, per germline (reference sequence). V was shortened by 5 bases and J by 5 bases, with 18 bases between the two germline ends. This CDR3 region has 15 residues. The CDR3, as DNA: TGTGCCAGCAGCCCCGGGGGGGAAGGGGATACTGAAGCTTTCTTT. Encoded protein: CASSPGGEGDTEAFF.

This clonotype appeared many times. The chain carries TRBV18 and TRBJ2-7; TRBD1 is a possible D gene (5 bases). CDR1 and CDR2 (germline): KGHSH, LQKENI. This CDR3 has 14 amino acids. V dropped 5 bases and J dropped 0 bases, with 11 bases sitting between them. As DNA, the CDR3 is TGTGCCAGCTCAGACAGCGCGAGCTCCTACGAGCAGTACTTC. Amino acid sequence: CASSDSASSYEQYF.

The chain combines TRBV24-1 with TRBJ2-3; 9 bases are shared with TRBD2. This CDR3 is 15 amino acids long. Germline V gives CDR1 KGHDR, CDR2 SFDVKD. V dropped 4 bases and J dropped 3; count of bases not matched to a gene: 4. In DNA, the CDR3 is TGTGCCACCAGTGACCCCGGACTAGCGACAGATACGCAGTATTTT. Translation gives CATSDPGLATDTQYF.

In its sample, this clonotype was seen a few times. The chain recombines TRBV6-1 with TRBJ1-5; 9 nucleotides align to TRBD1. The CDR3 consists of 15 residues. V was clipped by 7 bases and J by 5 bases; unmatched bases: 9. Germline values: CDR1 MNHNS, CDR2 SASEGT. Here the CDR3 DNA reads TGTGCCAGCACCAACCGGGACAGGGTACATCAGCCCCAGCATTTT. Protein product: CASTNRDRVHQPQHF.

This clonotype was observed many times. This chain uses TRBV15 with TRBJ2-1; TRBD1 agrees at 12 bases. CDR1 is LNHNV, CDR2 YYDKDF, per germline (reference sequence). The ends lost 1 base at V and 6 bases at J; junction bases unmatched: 7. The CDR3 runs 17 residues. The CDR3 nucleotides read TGTGCCACCAGCAGAGCCTTGGGACAGGGGGCGAGCAATGAGCAGTTCTTC. Protein: CATSRALGQGASNEQFF.

This clonotype was detected many times. The chain uses TRBV7-2 and TRBJ2-1, with TRBD2 matching over 8 bases. CDR1 SGHTA and CDR2 FQGNSA come from the germline V gene. V trimming: 0 bases; J trimming: 6 bases; junction bases outside the gene matches: 7. The CDR3 runs to 16 residues. The CDR3 protein is CASSLALGRASNEQFF. The CDR3 bases are TGTGCCAGCAGCTTAGCGCTCGGGAGGGCCAGCAATGAGCAGTTCTTC.

This clonotype showed up many times. This chain connects TRBV9 to TRBJ2-1; 7 bases match TRBD2. From germline, CDR1 is SGDLS and CDR2 YYNGEE. The CDR3 spans 16 residues. Trimming removed 0 bases from V and 5 bases from J; junction bases left unmatched: 8. CDR3 nucleotides: TGTGCCAGCAGCGTAGAGGGCGGGAGTCACGACAATGAGCAGTTCTTC. Its protein product is CASSVEGGSHDNEQFF.

The sample holds many counts of this clonotype. DNA of the CDR3: TGTGCCAGCTCACCAACCGGGACACTTAACTATGGCTACACCTTC. Its protein product is CASSPTGTLNYGYTF. The chain couples TRBV18 to TRBJ1-2; maybe TRBD1 (6 bases). The CDR3 length is 15 residues. V lost 2 bases to trimming and J lost 1 base, with 11 bases between them. Germline values: CDR1 KGHSH, CDR2 LQKENI.

This clonotype was detected many times. This chain connects TRBV7-2 to TRBJ2-7; D is tentatively TRBD1 or TRBD2 (5 bases each). V was pared by 2 bases and J by 0 bases, with 14 bases between. Germline loops: CDR1 SGHTA, CDR2 FQGNSA. CDR3 length equals 16 residues. The CDR3 loop reads CASSLSRGPNSYEQYF. The CDR3 DNA reads as TGTGCCAGCAGCTTAAGTCGGGGACCAAACTCCTACGAGCAGTACTTC.

This clonotype showed up many times. The rearrangement links TRBV6-2 or TRBV6-3 to TRBJ2-5; 13 bases are shared with TRBD2. Germline CDR1 MNHEY, CDR2 SVGEGT. The trim removed 2 bases at V and 4 bases at J, leaving 16 bases unmatched. The CDR3 covers 20 residues. The CDR3 DNA reads TGTGCCAGCAGTTACCTCCCTTGGACTAGCGGGAGTAGTTTACGAGAGACCCAGTACTTC. Protein: CASSYLPWTSGSSLRETQYF.

In its sample, this clonotype was seen many times. The V gene is TRBV12-3 or TRBV12-4, the J gene TRBJ2-3, with 12 bases aligning to TRBD2. CDR3 length: 18 amino acids. The trim removed 6 bases at V and 1 base at J, leaving 11 bases unmatched. DNA for the CDR3: TGTGCCAGCAGCCTTACTAGCGGGAGGCGCATTCGCACAGATACGCAGTATTTT. Translated: CASSLTSGRRIRTDTQYF.

The rearrangement uses TRBV6-2 or TRBV6-3 and TRBJ1-1, with 9 bases lining up with TRBD1. This CDR3 has 19 amino acids. Germline V gives CDR1 MNHEY, CDR2 SVGEGT. Trimming took 0 bases from V and 0 from J; bases not matched to a gene: 11. The CDR3 is CASSYSLDRGTTLNTEAFF. CDR3 DNA: TGTGCCAGCAGTTACTCACTCGACAGGGGGACGACACTGAACACTGAAGCTTTCTTT.

This clonotype was seen more than once but under ten times. V is TRBV19 and J is TRBJ1-1; D may be TRBD1 (5 bases). This CDR3 contains 14 residues. From germline, CDR1 is LNHDA and CDR2 SQIVND (reference sequence). Trimming removed 2 bases at V and 6 bases at J, with 13 bases between. CDR3 nucleotides: TGTGCCAGTAGTATATTTTTACAGGCGTCTGAAGCTTTCTTT. Translated: CASSIFLQASEAFF.

This clonotype appeared many times. This chain uses TRBV18 with TRBJ1-1, with unresolved D. The germline CDR1 and CDR2 sequences are KGHSH and LQKENI. V was cut by 3 bases and J by 4 bases, with 9 bases left in between. The CDR3 is made up of 13 amino acids. Written as DNA, the CDR3 is TGTGCCAGCTCACCGGGGAGGGCCACTGAAGCTTTCTTT. Translated, it gives CASSPGRATEAFF.

In its sample, this clonotype was seen many times. This sequence joins TRBV15 and TRBJ2-5; TRBD2 is a possible D gene (6 bases). The CDR3 totals 15 residues. Germline V gene data show CDR1 as LNHNV and CDR2 as YYDKDF (reference sequence). With 0 bases removed from V and 2 bases from J, the gap between germline ends came to 10 bases. This chain's CDR3 is CATSRDHLAQETQYF. CDR3 in DNA: TGTGCCACCAGCAGAGATCACCTAGCGCAAGAGACCCAGTACTTC. The whole variable domain, remainder taken from reference TRBV15 and TRBJ2-5, is DAMVIQNPRYQVTQFGKPVTLSCSQTLNHNVMYWYQQKSSQAPKLLFHYYDKDFNNEADTPDNFQSRRPNTSFCFLDIRSPGLGDTAMYLCATSRDHLAQETQYFGPGTRLLVL.

This clonotype was detected ten times or more. The V call is TRBV7-9, the J call TRBJ2-5, with 7 bases identical to TRBD2. V was clipped by 4 bases and J by 1 base; unmatched bases: 15. Germline CDR1 is SEHNR and CDR2 is FQNEAQ (reference sequence). The CDR3 spans 18 residues. Written as DNA, the CDR3 is TGTGCCAGCAGCTCCAACGGGGGGATCAACACGATCCAAGAGACCCAGTACTTC. Its protein product is CASSSNGGINTIQETQYF.

This chain links TRBV14 with TRBJ2-1; 7 bases agree with TRBD2. Germline V lookup: CDR1 SGHDN, CDR2 FVKESK. This CDR3 has 18 residues. The junction had 10 bases not matched to a gene; V was cut back by 0 bases and J by 2 bases. CDR3 region: CASSQERPKRDPYNEQFF. The CDR3 bases are TGTGCCAGCAGCCAAGAACGCCCTAAGCGGGACCCCTACAATGAGCAGTTCTTC.

This clonotype showed up many times. The chain combines TRBV20-1 with TRBJ2-1; 13 bases line up with TRBD2. V lost 6 bases and J lost 5; bases outside the gene matches: 13. Germline V gene sequence: CDR1 DFQATT, CDR2 SNEGSKA (reference sequence). This CDR3 contains 17 residues. CDR3 residues: CSALLAGGPFRNNEQFF. CDR3 coding DNA: TGCAGTGCGCTACTAGCGGGAGGGCCGTTTAGGAACAATGAGCAGTTCTTC.

This clonotype was seen ten or more times. The CDR3 nucleotides are TGTGCCAGCAGTTACGCGGGAGGGTTAACCGGGGAGCTGTTTTTT. This encodes CASSYAGGLTGELFF. The chain joins TRBV6-5 to TRBJ2-2, with 9 bases identical to TRBD2. Trimming took 2 bases from V and 5 from J; bases not matched to a gene: 3. CDR1 and CDR2 (germline): MNHEY, SVGAGI. CDR3 length equals 15 residues.

Worth noting for this clonotype: A much bigger clone sits one base away, suggesting this may be a read error. This chain links TRBV20-1 with TRBJ2-2; D perhaps matches TRBD1 (6 bases). CDR1 and CDR2 (germline): DFQATT, SNEGSKA (reference sequence). This CDR3 is built from 18 residues. The CDR3 coding sequence is TGCAGTACTAGAGATTGGTTATCTGAGGGGGTGGGCACCGGGGAGCTGTTTTTT. Translation gives CSTRDWLSEGVGTGELFF.

This clonotype was picked up many times. The chain employs TRBV29-1 and TRBJ2-1, with D possibly TRBD1 on 7 matching bases. V gave up 3 bases and J gave up 6 bases, with 18 bases separating them. The CDR3 is made up of 15 amino acids. The germline CDR1 and CDR2 sequences are SQVTM and ANQGSEA. The DNA of the CDR3 is TGCAGCGTTGAGGGGGCAGGGGGACTCGGCAATGAGCAGTTCTTC. Encoded protein: CSVEGAGGLGNEQFF.

This clonotype occurred many times. The chain has TRBV28 and TRBJ2-4, with D unresolved. The CDR3 is 12 amino acids. The V gene lost 3 bases and the J gene lost 8 bases, with 8 bases spanning the gap. Germline V gene sequence: CDR1 MDHEN, CDR2 SYDVKM. The CDR3 coding sequence is TGTGCCAGCAGTTTTGTTATCGACATTCAGTACTTC. It specifies CASSFVIDIQYF.

The chain combines TRBV7-2 with TRBJ2-2; D is possibly TRBD1 (5 bases). Trimming left V 2 bases short and J 3 bases short, with 10 bases between. CDR1 is SGHTA and CDR2 is FQGNSA in the germline V gene. This CDR3 is built from 15 residues. The CDR3, as DNA: TGTGCCAGCAGCTTAAAGCAGGGCCACACCGGGGAGCTGTTTTTT. The encoded protein is CASSLKQGHTGELFF.

This clonotype came up a few times. V and J are TRBV9 and TRBJ1-6, with D perhaps TRBD1 (5 bases). CDR3 size: 15 residues. The V end was cut by 4 bases, the J end by 3 bases, with 11 bases between. The germline CDR1 and CDR2 sequences are SGDLS and YYNGEE. The CDR3 DNA reads as TGTGCCAGCAGCACAGGACTGGACTATAATTCACCCCTCCACTTT. It is translated as CASSTGLDYNSPLHF. Combining the CDR3 with reference TRBV9 and TRBJ1-6 gives the whole variable domain DSGVTQTPKHLITATGQRVTLRCSPRSGDLSVYWYQQSLDQGLQFLIQYYNGEERAKGNILERFSAQQFPDLHSELNLSSLELGDSALYFCASSTGLDYNSPLHFGNGTRLTVT.

This clonotype has ten or more counts. The CDR3 DNA sequence: TGCAGTGCTACCAAAACAGGAGCGGGGGCCAACGTCCTGACTTTC. Protein: CSATKTGAGANVLTF. V gene TRBV20-1 combines with J gene TRBJ2-6; TRBD1 is a possible D gene (5 bases). The CDR3 spans 15 residues. Germline V gene lookup returns CDR1 DFQATT and CDR2 SNEGSKA (reference sequence). V lost 4 bases to trimming and J lost 4 bases, with 14 bases between them.

A word on this clonotype: Possible read error: a much larger clone is one base away. V gene TRBV7-2 combines with J gene TRBJ1-5; 7 bases match TRBD1. Germline assignment: CDR1 SGHTA and CDR2 FQGNSA. With V trimmed by 6 bases and J by 1 base, 6 bases remained unmatched. The CDR3 runs to 15 residues. The CDR3 reads CASRPTGVSNQPQHF. The CDR3, as DNA: TGTGCCAGCAGACCAACAGGGGTGAGCAATCAGCCCCAGCATTTT.

This clonotype was seen many times. The V gene is TRBV28, the J gene TRBJ1-5, with D possibly matching TRBD1 (6 bases). Trimming left V 6 bases short and J 8 bases short, with 20 bases between. Germline CDR1 and CDR2: MDHEN and SYDVKM. The CDR3 contains 15 residues. In DNA, the CDR3 is TGTGCCAGCAGCCCTCCGGGACACCCTGGGGAGCCCCAGCATTTT. The encoded protein is CASSPPGHPGEPQHF.